This TCR beta chain comes out of a study of T-cell reconstitution after alpha-beta-depleted transplantation in children. Trimming cost V 4 bases and J 0 bases; bases outside gene matches: 16. This CDR3 comprises 20 residues. Per the germline V gene, CDR1 is PRHDT and CDR2 is FYEKMQ (reference sequence). This clonotype showed up many times. What it recognizes is unknown. Study findings and constraints: Approximately two months post-transplant, alpha-beta T cells reportedly originated from several hundred expanded graft clones. T-cell numbers and diversity, one year after transplant, stemmed largely from T cells that were newly produced. High day-60 TCRbeta diversity in some patients came from surviving recipient T cells and thymic progenitors.

Preparation of the TCRbeta library used unique molecular identifiers. One entry per CDR3 protein results from TCRdb running MiXCR on the PCR reads. Of about 580,000 distinct CDR3 sequences detected, under 25% appear once; the ten largest clones hold around 14%. The rearrangement uses TRBV13 and TRBJ2-1; TRBD2 agrees at 9 bases. The TCR was taken from a boy under two years old who had a stem cell transplant for acute myeloid leukemia, so the T cells may come from the graft donor. Sample: PBMCs, mostly from graft donor cells, taken 360 days after TCRalphabeta/CD19-depleted stem cell transplant. This CDR3 reads CASSSFEVAGVDSSYNEQFF. The CDR3 DNA reads as TGTGCCAGCAGCTCCTTTGAAGTAGCGGGGGTCGATAGCTCCTACAATGAGCAGTTCTTC.